A selection of T cell receptor beta chains follows, all from one sample in a study of immune evolution from preneoplasia to lung adenocarcinoma. Clones were sequenced by immunoSEQ multiplex PCR, and TCRdb holds only the in-frame ones, with some missing. The data hold roughly 10,000 clones, with about 88% observed a single time. Sequenced: FFPE invasive lung adenocarcinoma tissue. The receptor set was obtained from a person aged 70 to 79 with invasive lung adenocarcinoma. Some clones in this sample may be carry-over from other donors' samples. Each CDR3 is given with its conserved first and last residue. Each record gives: clone size, J gene, V gene, D gene, CDR3 DNA, CDR3 protein. D genes are given only for firm matches. For some rows the clone size is stated as once, few or many, or as a class when expanded; others skip it.

>NA|TRBJ1-2|TRBV10-2|NA
TGCGCCAGCAGTGAGTCTCTTGGACATGGCTACACCTTC
CASSESLGHGYTF
>NA|TRBJ2-7|TRBV14|TRBD1
TGTGCCAGCAGCCCCTTGCGAAACAGGGGCCACGAGCAGTACTTC
CASSPLRNRGHEQYF
>few|TRBJ2-2|TRBV28|NA
TGTGCCAGCAGTTTGTACTTTCCGAACACCGGGGAGCTGTTTTTT
CASSLYFPNTGELFF
>few|TRBJ1-2|TRBV6-6|TRBD1
TGTGCCAGCAGTTCCGAGGACAGGGCGAACTATGGCTACACCTTC
CASSSEDRANYGYTF
>NA|TRBJ2-1|TRBV28|NA
TGTGCCAGCAGAGACAGACACCCGGGCAATGAGCAGTTCTTC
CASRDRHPGNEQFF
>NA|TRBJ1-1|TRBV6-6|NA
TGTGCCAGCACGTGGGACACTGAAGCTTTCTTT
CASTWDTEAFF
>NA|TRBJ1-2|TRBV5-4|TRBD1
TGTGCCAGCAGTGTACAGGGGACGTATGGCTACACCTTC
CASSVQGTYGYTF
>NA|TRBJ1-1|TRBV5-6|NA
TGTGCCAGCAGCTTGCAGGGGATTTCTTTCTTT
CASSLQGISFF
>NA|TRBJ2-3|TRBV4-2|TRBD2
TGTGCCAGCAGCCAACCGACTAGCGGGGGGTCGCGATTTGGTGCAGATACGCAGTATTTT
CASSQPTSGGSRFGADTQYF
>NA|TRBJ1-4|TRBV15|TRBD1
TGTGCCACCAGCAGAGGACAGGGGCAAACTAATGAAAAACTGTTTTTT
CATSRGQGQTNEKLFF
>NA|TRBJ2-7|TRBV6-6|TRBD1
TGTGCCAGCAAACCGGGACAGCCAGACGAGCAGTACTTC
CASKPGQPDEQYF
>once|TRBJ2-1|TRBV25-1|NA
TGTGCCAGCAGTGAATATGCACAGACTAAGCAGTTCTTC
CASSEYAQTKQFF
>NA|TRBJ2-1|TRBV5-1|NA
TGCGCCAGCAGCTTGGGCATGTCGATGAGGGAGCAGTTCTTC
CASSLGMSMREQFF
>NA|TRBJ1-2|TRBV2|NA
TGTGCCAGCAGCACCAGACGACAGGTCGAGACTAACTATGGCTACACCTTC
CASSTRRQVETNYGYTF
>NA|TRBJ1-2|TRBV13|NA
TGTGCCAGCAGCTTAGGCCTAATGGGGGCAGATGGCTACACCTTC
CASSLGLMGADGYTF
>NA|TRBJ2-7|TRBV6-6|TRBD1
TGTGCCACATCGGGACAGTCCTACGAGCAGTACTTC
CATSGQSYEQYF
>NA|TRBJ2-1|TRBV18|NA
TGTGCCAGCTCAAAGACAGCCTGGGCGGAGCAGTTCTTC
CASSKTAWAEQFF
>NA|TRBJ1-2|TRBV6-6|NA
TGTGCCAGCAGTCCGGGCCTTAACTATGGCTACACCTTC
CASSPGLNYGYTF
>NA|TRBJ1-2|TRBV28|TRBD1
TGTGCCAGCAGTCTCAGGGGGGTTTACTATGGCTACACCTTC
CASSLRGVYYGYTF
>NA|TRBJ2-7|TRBV11-2|NA
TGTGCCAGCAGCTTCAACAGGGTGGACTACGAGCAGTACTTC
CASSFNRVDYEQYF
>NA|TRBJ1-5|TRBV30|NA
TGTGCCTGGAGTGTAAGAAGGTTTCAGCCCCAGCATTTT
CAWSVRRFQPQHF
>NA|TRBJ1-1|TRBV12-5|NA
TGTGCTAGTGGCAACAGGGCAAACACTGAAGCTTTCTTT
CASGNRANTEAFF
>once|TRBJ1-2|TRBV19|NA
TGTGCCAGTAGTATATCTCTCCAGGTCTCCAGGCTGTATGGCTACACCTTC
CASSISLQVSRLYGYTF
>few|TRBJ2-7|TRBV28|TRBD2
TGTGCCAGCAGTTTAGGGGAAGCGGGGCGATACGAGCAGTACTTC
CASSLGEAGRYEQYF
>few|TRBJ1-1|TRBV4-1|NA
TGCGCCAGCAGCCGCGGACAGTCTGAAGCTTTCTTT
CASSRGQSEAFF
>few|TRBJ2-2|TRBV27|TRBD1
TGTGCCAGCAGTCCCCCGACAGGGTTCGGGGAGCTGTTTTTT
CASSPPTGFGELFF
>NA|TRBJ2-3|TRBV10-3|TRBD2
TGTGCCTCGAGGACTAGCGGGGGCGGTGGCACAGATACGCAGTATTTT
CASRTSGGGGTDTQYF
>NA|TRBJ1-2|TRBV29-1|NA
TGCAGCGTTGAAAGATCGAACGGCTATGGCTACACCTTC
CSVERSNGYGYTF
>NA|TRBJ2-1|TRBV4-1|NA
TGCGCCAGCACCTACAACAATGAGCAGTTCTTC
CASTYNNEQFF
>NA|TRBJ2-7|TRBV30|NA
TGTGCCTGGAGCCCAACAACGGCCCAATCTTACTACGAGCAGTACTTC
CAWSPTTAQSYYEQYF